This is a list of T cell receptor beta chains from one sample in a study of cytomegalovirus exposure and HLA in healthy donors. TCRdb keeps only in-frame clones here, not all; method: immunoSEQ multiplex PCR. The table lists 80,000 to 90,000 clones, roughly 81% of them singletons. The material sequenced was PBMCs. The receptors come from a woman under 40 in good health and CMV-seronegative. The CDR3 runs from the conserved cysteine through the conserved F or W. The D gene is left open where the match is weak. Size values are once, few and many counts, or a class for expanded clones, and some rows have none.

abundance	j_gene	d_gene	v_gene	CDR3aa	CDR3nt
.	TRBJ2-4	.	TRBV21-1	CASSKGGSGSEVGKNIQYF	TGTGCCAGCAGCAAAGGGGGTAGCGGGAGCGAGGTTGGCAAAAACATTCAGTACTTC
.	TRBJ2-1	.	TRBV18	CASSMFGGNEQFF	TGTGCCAGCTCCATGTTCGGGGGCAATGAGCAGTTCTTC
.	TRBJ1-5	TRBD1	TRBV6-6	CASSKDRAGNQPQHF	TGTGCCAGCAGCAAAGACAGGGCCGGCAATCAGCCCCAGCATTTT
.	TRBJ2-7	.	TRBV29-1	CSVEDRGSERTVTYEQYF	TGCAGCGTTGAAGATCGGGGTAGCGAGAGGACAGTGACTTACGAGCAGTACTTC
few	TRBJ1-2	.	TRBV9	CASTDRPGSYGYTF	TGTGCCAGCACCGACAGGCCTGGTTCCTATGGCTACACCTTC
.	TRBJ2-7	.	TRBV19	CASSPRGSYEQYF	TGTGCCAGTAGTCCCCGGGGGTCCTACGAGCAGTACTTC
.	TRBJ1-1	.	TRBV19	CASSIDRTANTEAFF	TGTGCCAGTAGTATAGATCGGACAGCGAACACTGAAGCTTTCTTT
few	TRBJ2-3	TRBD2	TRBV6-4	CASSDLAGEGTDTQYF	TGTGCCAGCAGTGACCTAGCGGGAGAAGGCACAGATACGCAGTATTTT
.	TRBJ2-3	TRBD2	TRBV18	CASSPLAAGSTDTQYF	TGTGCCAGCTCACCTCTGGCAGCGGGGAGCACAGATACGCAGTATTTT
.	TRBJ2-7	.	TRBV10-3	CAISAWTGTTREEQYF	TGTGCCATCAGTGCCTGGACGGGGACGACTAGAGAGGAGCAGTACTTC
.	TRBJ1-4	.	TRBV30	CAWSEARGEKLFF	TGTGCCTGGAGTGAGGCCAGAGGGGAAAAACTGTTTTTT
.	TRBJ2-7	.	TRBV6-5	CASSYSTDGAYEQYF	TGTGCCAGCAGTTACTCGACTGACGGAGCCTACGAGCAGTACTTC
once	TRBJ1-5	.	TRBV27	CASSFPRSTAPRNQPQHF	TGTGCCAGCAGTTTCCCCCGCTCGACAGCCCCAAGGAATCAGCCCCAGCATTTT
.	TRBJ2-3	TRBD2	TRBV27	CASSPRLAGGTDTQYF	TGTGCCAGCAGTCCCCGCCTAGCGGGAGGGACAGATACGCAGTATTTT
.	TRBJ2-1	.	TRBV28	CASSLSVVSRSSYNEQFF	TGTGCCAGCAGTTTATCGGTGGTCTCGCGGAGCTCCTACAATGAGCAGTTCTTC
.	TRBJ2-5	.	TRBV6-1	CASSYLAPTQYF	TGTGCCAGCAGTTATTTGGCCCCCACCCAGTACTTC
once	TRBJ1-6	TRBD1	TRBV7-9	CASSFRTGTFNSPLHF	TGTGCCAGCAGCTTCCGGACAGGGACTTTTAATTCACCCCTCCACTTT
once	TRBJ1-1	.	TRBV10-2	CASSYGGVDEAFF	TGCGCCAGCTCTTATGGGGGCGTGGATGAAGCTTTCTTT
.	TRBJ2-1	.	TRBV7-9	CASSSEPVYNEQFF	TGTGCCAGCAGCTCCGAGCCCGTGTACAATGAGCAGTTCTTC
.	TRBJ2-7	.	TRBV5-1	CASSSKYEQYF	TGCGCCAGCAGCTCCAAATACGAGCAGTACTTC
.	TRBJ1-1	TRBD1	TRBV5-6	CASSLSGTGPTEAFF	TGTGCCAGCAGCTTGTCTGGGACAGGGCCTACTGAAGCTTTCTTT
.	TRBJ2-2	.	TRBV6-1	CASSTEQGNTGELFF	TGTGCCAGCAGTACGGAACAGGGGAACACCGGGGAGCTGTTTTTT
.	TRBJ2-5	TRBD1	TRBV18	CASSPPGTGGETQYF	TGTGCCAGCTCACCACCGGGGACAGGGGGAGAGACCCAGTACTTC
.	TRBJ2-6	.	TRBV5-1	CASRSQTRTALSGANVLTF	TGCGCCAGCAGATCCCAGACCAGGACAGCCCTCTCTGGGGCCAACGTCCTGACTTTC
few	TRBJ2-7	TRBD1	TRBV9	CASSVGTASYEQYF	TGTGCCAGCAGCGTCGGGACAGCGTCCTACGAGCAGTACTTC
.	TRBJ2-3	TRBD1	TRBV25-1	CASSEPEGQSSTDTQYF	TGTGCCAGCAGTGAACCCGAGGGACAGTCTAGCACAGATACGCAGTATTTT
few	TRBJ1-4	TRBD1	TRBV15	CATSRGQGALTEKLFF	TGTGCCACCAGCAGGGGACAGGGGGCACTGACTGAAAAACTGTTTTTT
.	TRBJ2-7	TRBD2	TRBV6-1	CASSDGTSGRLINEQYF	TGTGCCAGCAGTGATGGGACTAGCGGGAGGTTGATAAACGAGCAGTACTTC
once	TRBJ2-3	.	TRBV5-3	CARSLVSSGSTDTQYF	TGTGCCAGAAGCTTGGTGAGTAGCGGTAGCACAGATACGCAGTATTTT
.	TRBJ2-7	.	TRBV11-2	CASSPYSYEQYF	TGTGCCAGCAGCCCCTACTCCTACGAGCAGTACTTC
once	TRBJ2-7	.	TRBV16	CASSQSTVREQYF	TGTGCCAGCAGCCAATCCACAGTGCGCGAGCAGTACTTC
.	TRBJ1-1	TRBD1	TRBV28	CASTLVPGTANTEAFF	TGTGCCAGCACCCTCGTACCTGGGACAGCGAACACTGAAGCTTTCTTT
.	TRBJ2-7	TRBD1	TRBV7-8	CASSFGTGLEQYF	TGTGCCAGCAGCTTTGGGACAGGGCTCGAGCAGTACTTC
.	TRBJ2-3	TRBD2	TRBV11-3	CASSSSGRESDTQYF	TGTGCCAGCAGCTCTAGCGGGAGAGAGTCAGATACGCAGTATTTT
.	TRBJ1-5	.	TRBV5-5	CASSHLTGNQPQHF	TGTGCCAGCAGCCATCTAACAGGGAATCAGCCCCAGCATTTT
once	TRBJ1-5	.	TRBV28	CASKNSLAQPQHF	TGTGCCAGCAAAAACAGCCTAGCTCAGCCCCAGCATTTT
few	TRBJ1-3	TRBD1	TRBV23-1	CASSRAGTVHTGNTIYF	TGCGCCAGCAGTCGGGCGGGGACAGTCCACACCGGAAACACCATATATTTT
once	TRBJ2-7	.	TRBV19	CASSIDGSGYEQYF	TGTGCCAGTAGTATAGACGGTAGCGGCTACGAGCAGTACTTC
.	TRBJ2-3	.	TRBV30	CAWSVIGDTQYF	TGTGCCTGGAGTGTTATCGGGGATACGCAGTATTTT
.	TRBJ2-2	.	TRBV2	CASSESRGWVGELFF	TGTGCCAGCAGTGAATCCCGGGGGTGGGTCGGGGAGCTGTTTTTT
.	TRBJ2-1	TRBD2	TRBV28	CASSLTSANNEQFF	TGTGCCAGCAGTTTGACTAGCGCTAACAATGAGCAGTTCTTC
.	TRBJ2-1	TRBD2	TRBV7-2	CASSFRTSGTNEQFF	TGTGCCAGCAGCTTTCGGACTAGCGGGACCAATGAGCAGTTCTTC